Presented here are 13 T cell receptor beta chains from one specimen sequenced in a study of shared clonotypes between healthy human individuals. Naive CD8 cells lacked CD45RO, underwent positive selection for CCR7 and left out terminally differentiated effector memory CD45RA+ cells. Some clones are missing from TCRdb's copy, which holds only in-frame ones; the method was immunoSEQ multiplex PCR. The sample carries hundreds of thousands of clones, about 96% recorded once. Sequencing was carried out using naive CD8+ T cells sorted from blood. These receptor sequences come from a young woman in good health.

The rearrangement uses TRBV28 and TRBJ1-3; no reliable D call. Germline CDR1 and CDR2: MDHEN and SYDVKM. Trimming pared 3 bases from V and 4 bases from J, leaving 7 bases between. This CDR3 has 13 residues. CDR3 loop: CASSFSQGNTIYF. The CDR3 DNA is TGTGCCAGCAGTTTTAGCCAAGGAAACACCATATATTTT.

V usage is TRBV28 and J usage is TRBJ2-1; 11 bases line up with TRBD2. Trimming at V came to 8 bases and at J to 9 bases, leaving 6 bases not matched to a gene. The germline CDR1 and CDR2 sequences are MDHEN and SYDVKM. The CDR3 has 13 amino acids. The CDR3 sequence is CASRSGRDVEQFF. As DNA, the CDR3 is TGTGCCAGCCGTAGCGGGAGGGATGTTGAGCAGTTCTTC.

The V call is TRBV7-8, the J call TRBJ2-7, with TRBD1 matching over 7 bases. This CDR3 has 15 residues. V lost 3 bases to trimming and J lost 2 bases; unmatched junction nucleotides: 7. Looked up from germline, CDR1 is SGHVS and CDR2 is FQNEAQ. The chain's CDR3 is CASSLNRGIPYEQYF. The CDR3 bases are TGTGCCAGCAGCTTGAACAGGGGCATACCCTACGAGCAGTACTTC. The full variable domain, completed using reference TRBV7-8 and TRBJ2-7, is GAGVSQSPRYKVAKRGQDVALRCDPISGHVSLFWYQQALGQGPEFLTYFQNEAQLDKSGLPSDRFFAERPEGSVSTLKIQRTQQEDSAVYLCASSLNRGIPYEQYFGPGTRLTVT.

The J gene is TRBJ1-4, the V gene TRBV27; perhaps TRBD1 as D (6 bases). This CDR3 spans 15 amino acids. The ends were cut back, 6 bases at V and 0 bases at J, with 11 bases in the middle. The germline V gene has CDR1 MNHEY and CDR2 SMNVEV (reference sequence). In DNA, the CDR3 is TGTGCCAGCAGGGCGGGGGCAGCAACTAATGAAAAACTGTTTTTT. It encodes CASRAGAATNEKLFF.

DNA of the CDR3: TGTGCCACCTACAGGGGATACACTGAAGCTTTCTTT. Its protein is CATYRGYTEAFF. This chain connects TRBV28 to TRBJ1-1, with 7 bases fitting TRBD1. With 10 bases clipped from V and 3 bases from J, the junction kept 5 bases outside the gene matches. CDR1 is MDHEN and CDR2 is SYDVKM in the germline V gene. The CDR3 has 12 residues.

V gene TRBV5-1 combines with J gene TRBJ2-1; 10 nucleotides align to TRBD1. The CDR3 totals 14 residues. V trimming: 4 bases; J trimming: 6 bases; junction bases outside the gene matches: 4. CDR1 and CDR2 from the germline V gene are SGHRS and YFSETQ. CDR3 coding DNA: TGCGCCAGCAGCCCGGGACAGGGGCCCAATGAGCAGTTCTTC. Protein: CASSPGQGPNEQFF. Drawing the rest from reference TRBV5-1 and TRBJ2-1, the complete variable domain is KAGVTQTPRYLIKTRGQQVTLSCSPISGHRSVSWYQQTPGQGLQFLFEYFSETQRNKGNFPGRFSGRQFSNSRSEMNVSTLELGDSALYLCASSPGQGPNEQFFGPGTRLTVL.

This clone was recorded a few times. The CDR3 is CASRSPGAHNEQFF. In nucleotides, the CDR3 is TGTGCCAGCAGGTCCCCAGGAGCCCACAATGAGCAGTTCTTC. The rearrangement uses TRBV6-1 and TRBJ2-1; D is unresolved. The CDR3 contains 14 residues. Per the germline V gene, CDR1 is MNHNS and CDR2 is SASEGT. Between the trimmed V and J ends, which lost 6 bases and 5 bases, there was a span of 14 bases.

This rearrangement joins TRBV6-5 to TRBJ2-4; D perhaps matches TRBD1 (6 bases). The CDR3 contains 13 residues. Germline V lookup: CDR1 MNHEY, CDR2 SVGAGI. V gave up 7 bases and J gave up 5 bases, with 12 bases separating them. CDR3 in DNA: TGTGCCAGCAACGGACAGACAGAAAACATTCAGTACTTC. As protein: CASNGQTENIQYF.

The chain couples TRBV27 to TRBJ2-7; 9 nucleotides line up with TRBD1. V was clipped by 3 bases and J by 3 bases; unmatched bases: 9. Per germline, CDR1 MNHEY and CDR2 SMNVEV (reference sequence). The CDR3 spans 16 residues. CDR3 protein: CASSFSPGTGIYEQYF. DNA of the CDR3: TGTGCCAGCAGTTTTTCTCCCGGGACAGGGATCTACGAGCAGTACTTC.

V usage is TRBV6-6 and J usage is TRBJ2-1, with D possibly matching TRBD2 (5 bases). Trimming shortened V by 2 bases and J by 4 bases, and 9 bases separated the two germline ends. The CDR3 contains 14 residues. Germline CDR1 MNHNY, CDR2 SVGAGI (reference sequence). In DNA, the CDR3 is TGTGCCAGCAGTTACGAGGGAAAGTACAATGAGCAGTTCTTC. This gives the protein CASSYEGKYNEQFF.

The CDR3 region is CASSQNRGPDEKLFF. CDR3 DNA: TGCGCCAGCAGCCAAAACAGGGGGCCTGATGAAAAACTGTTTTTT. This rearrangement joins TRBV4-1 to TRBJ1-4, with 9 bases matching TRBD1. The CDR3 totals 15 residues. Germline trimming cut 2 bases from V and 6 bases from J; bases unmatched to any gene: 4. The germline gives CDR1 MGHRA, CDR2 YSYEKL.

CDR3 protein: CASSVGGGHETQYF. DNA for the CDR3: TGTGCCAGCAGCGTAGGGGGTGGGCACGAGACCCAGTACTTC. The chain uses TRBV9 and TRBJ2-5; no clear D. In germline, CDR1 is SGDLS, CDR2 YYNGEE. Trimming stripped 0 bases from V and 5 bases from J, with 11 bases between. The CDR3 runs to 14 residues.

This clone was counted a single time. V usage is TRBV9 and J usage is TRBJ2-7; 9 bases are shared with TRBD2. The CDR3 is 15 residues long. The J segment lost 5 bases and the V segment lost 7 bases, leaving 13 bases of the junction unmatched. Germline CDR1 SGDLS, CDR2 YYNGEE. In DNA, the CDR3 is TGTGCCAGCGCCCATAGCGGGAGCGGCGGGGACGAGCAGTACTTC. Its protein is CASAHSGSGGDEQYF.